This T cell receptor beta chain appears in the sequencing data of a study of blood T cell repertoires in COVID-19. Study details: PBMCs, B-cell-depleted T cells, or T cells provided the cDNA or gDNA that made up the material.

There are a few counts of this clone. V gave up 3 bases and J gave up 0 bases, with 8 bases separating them. The CDR3 is 14 amino acids. Germline V gene lookup returns CDR1 LNHDA and CDR2 SQIVND (reference sequence). Participant age was roughly 18 to 100 years, and participants resided in around 24 US areas. Source study methods: The assay estimated nucleated cells by amplifying reference gene primers. The repertoire was sequenced with immunoSEQ multiplex PCR; TCRdb's copy has only in-frame clones and lacks some. Clonal size and the V and J genes are those of that table, whereas D and trimming came from the DNA. The sample holds some 150,000 clones, almost 80% seen once.

Sequencing was carried out using PBMCs or T cells enriched from blood (not recorded which). The origin of this receptor is a woman aged 45 to 65 who had recovered from COVID-19. The chain combines TRBV19 with TRBJ1-2; no clear D gene. This CDR3 is CASSIHGSNYGYTF. In nucleotides, the CDR3 is TGTGCCAGTAGTATCCACGGTTCTAACTATGGCTACACCTTC.